The clone carrying this T cell receptor beta chain was picked up one time. Its specificity is not known. Germline V gene data show CDR1 as LGHNA and CDR2 as YSLEER. Trimming at V came to 1 base and at J to 3 bases, leaving 0 bases not matched to a gene. This CDR3 comprises 14 residues. The data were obtained in a study of CD4 T cells in relation to SARS-CoV-2 and coronaviruses. Unexposed donor CD4+ T cells date from about 2011-2018, before the COVID-19 pandemic. CD4+ T cells were isolated from the cells after around eleven days of culture. Regarding the study as a whole: No crossreactivity against non-spike viral proteins was tested here. No donor gave both pre-pandemic and post-infection samples.

Produced via immunoSEQ multiplex PCR; TCRdb's table is partial and in-frame only. There are almost 30,000 clones in the sample; over 75% occur only once, and roughly 14% lies in the top ten. This receptor was obtained from a human donor in good health. The source material was CD4+ T cells from PBMCs, cultured in vitro. The rearrangement joins TRBV4-3 to TRBJ1-2, with 9 positions matching TRBD1. Here the CDR3 reads CASSQGTGDYGYTF. Written as DNA, the CDR3 is TGCGCCAGCAGCCAAGGGACAGGGGACTATGGCTACACCTTC.